These 21 T cell receptor beta chains were all obtained from the same sample, sequenced in a study of regulatory T cells in long-lasting Graves disease (dated by TCRdb to about 2021). Per the publication, the time point label means: newly diagnosed GD, antithyroid drugs for less than 3 months. For both TCR sequencing and RNA sequencing, RNA was extracted from PBMCs using TRIzol. Libraries were prepared through multiplex PCR. Instrument on record: Illumina HiSeq 4000. To build TCR beta libraries, CDR3 regions were amplified by Arm-PCR using iRepertoire HTBI primers. TCRdb passed the public sequencing reads through fastp at Q25 and MiXCR, retaining productive beta sequences. Under each unique CDR3 protein, matching rows form one entry showing the most common genes and DNA. For this sample the table gives roughly 400,000 distinct CDR3 sequences, of which roughly 17% were detected only once. The ten largest clones capture approximately 22% of the sample.

These data were also filed under a second study, of T cells in Graves' hyperthyroidism and ophthalmopathy.

The input for sequencing was peripheral blood mononuclear cells (PBMCs), taken at new diagnosis, from a patient treated with antithyroid drugs. The source of these receptors is a woman in her late teens or twenties with Graves disease. Donor details come from another sample of the same person, matched by shared clones.

This clonotype was counted ten times or more. The chain recombines TRBV2 with TRBJ2-5; possibly TRBD2 for D (5 bases). Per germline, CDR1 SNHLY and CDR2 FYNNEI. V was cut by 3 bases and J by 2 bases, with 13 bases left in between. There are 15 residues in the CDR3. DNA of the CDR3: TGTGCCAGCAGTGAGGCGAGCGGAGCTCAAGAGACCCAGTACTTC. This translates into CASSEASGAQETQYF.

Concerning this clonotype: This likely reflects a read error, since a far larger clone is one base away. This sequence joins TRBV18 and TRBJ2-1; 8 bases match TRBD1. Gene TRBJ2-5 matches the end of the DNA better, so the J call may be wrong. This CDR3 is 13 amino acids long. CDR1 and CDR2 from the germline V gene are KGHSH and LQKENI. Here the CDR3 reads CVSSQLDREAQYF. The CDR3 nucleotides are TGTGTCAGCTCACAACTGGACAGGGAGGCCCAGTACTTC.

This clonotype was detected only a few times. CDR3 protein: CAWSQGSSVTQYF. CDR3 in DNA: TGTGCCTGGAGTCAAGGGTCTAGCGTCACGCAGTATTTT. J is TRBJ2-3 and V is TRBV30; a possible D gene is TRBD2 (6 bases). The CDR3 runs to 13 residues. V was shortened by 2 bases and J by 9 bases, with 15 bases between the two germline ends. CDR1 is GTSNPN, CDR2 SVGIG, per germline (reference sequence). Drawing the rest from reference TRBV30 and TRBJ2-3, the complete variable domain is SQTIHQWPATLVQPVGSPLSLECTVEGTSNPNLYWYRQAAGRGLQLLFYSVGIGQISSEVPQNLSASRPQDRQFILSSKKLLLSDSGFYLCAWSQGSSVTQYFGPGTRLTVL.

This clonotype came up many times. J is TRBJ2-1 and V is TRBV28, with unresolved D. V was pared by 2 bases and J by 0 bases, with 14 bases between. CDR3 length equals 17 residues. The germline V gene has CDR1 MDHEN and CDR2 SYDVKM. The CDR3 sequence: CASSLAVAQISYNEQFF. The CDR3 DNA reads TGTGCCAGCAGTTTAGCAGTGGCACAGATCTCCTACAATGAGCAGTTCTTC.

This clonotype occurred a few times. The chain links TRBV18 to TRBJ2-7; D gene ambiguous. Trimming took off 0 bases at V and 3 bases at J, with 15 bases between the two ends. CDR1 is KGHSH, CDR2 LQKENI, per germline. This CDR3 spans 16 amino acids. The CDR3 is CASSPPPRPTLYEQYF. The CDR3 bases are TGTGCCAGCTCACCACCCCCCAGACCTACGCTCTACGAGCAGTACTTC.

Regarding this clonotype: A much larger clone is a single base away; this may be a read error. J is TRBJ1-1 and V is TRBV25-1; 7 bases align to TRBD1. The CDR3 runs to 14 residues. Germline V gene lookup returns CDR1 MGHDK and CDR2 SYGVNS. The CDR3 coding sequence is TGTGCCAGCAACCTAGGGGGCAGGGGCACTGAAGCTTCCTTT. Residues: CASNLGGRGTEASF.

About this clonotype: With a much larger clone just one base away, this may be a read error. The chain recombines TRBV6-1 with TRBJ2-3; D not certain. Germline lookup yields CDR1 MNHNS and CDR2 SASEGT. The CDR3 sequence is 11 residues long. The CDR3 region is CASRRTDTHYF. The CDR3, as DNA: TGTGCCAGCAGGCGCACAGATACGCATTATTTT.

This clonotype has a handful of counts. J is TRBJ1-6 and V is TRBV10-3; 8 nucleotides agree with TRBD1. V lost 3 bases and J lost 6; bases outside the gene matches: 7. The germline V gene encodes CDR1 ENHRY and CDR2 SYGVKD. This CDR3 comprises 16 residues. DNA of the CDR3: TGTGCCATCAGTGACTTTCCAGGGGGCAGTAATTCACCCCTCCACTTT. It codes for CAISDFPGGSNSPLHF.

This clonotype was detected a few times. The CDR3 region is CASPGPGRESRDRTYEQYF. CDR3 nucleotide sequence: TGTGCCAGTCCTGGCCCGGGGAGAGAAAGCCGGGACAGGACATACGAGCAGTACTTC. The V gene is TRBV27, the J gene TRBJ2-7; 8 nucleotides line up with TRBD1. Germline V gene sequence: CDR1 MNHEY, CDR2 SMNVEV (reference sequence). After removal of 9 bases from V and 4 bases from J, the junction contained 26 bases not matched to a gene. This CDR3 has 19 residues.

This clonotype has a count of ten or more. The chain uses TRBV7-2 and TRBJ2-7, with D maybe TRBD2 (5 bases). Trimming took off 1 base at V and 0 bases at J, with 13 bases between the two ends. CDR3 size: 16 residues. Germline-derived CDR1 and CDR2 are SGHTA and FQGNSA. The CDR3 region is CASSLDYKRSSYEQYF. CDR3 coding DNA: TGTGCCAGCAGCTTAGATTATAAGCGGAGCTCCTACGAGCAGTACTTC.

This clonotype was counted many times. The chain is built from TRBV7-8 and TRBJ2-6; D remains unclear. The CDR3 spans 16 residues. V lost 5 bases and J lost 4, with 15 bases in between. Germline values: CDR1 SGHVS, CDR2 FQNEAQ. CDR3 sequence: CASSQVSGVGANVLTF. CDR3 in DNA: TGTGCCAGCAGCCAGGTCTCAGGCGTCGGGGCCAACGTCCTGACTTTC.

This clonotype was detected only a few times. V gene TRBV29-1 combines with J gene TRBJ2-1; D may be TRBD2 (5 bases). CDR3 size: 13 residues. V gave up 5 bases and J gave up 8 bases, with 16 bases separating them. Germline loops: CDR1 SQVTM, CDR2 ANQGSEA. The CDR3 reads CSVFKPLADEQFF. The CDR3 DNA reads as TGCAGCGTTTTTAAGCCGCTAGCAGATGAGCAGTTCTTC.

This clonotype showed up just a few times. The CDR3 region is CATSDPIGTGGNEQFF. DNA of the CDR3: TGTGCCACCAGTGATCCAATCGGGACAGGGGGCAATGAGCAGTTCTTC. The rearrangement joins TRBV24-1 to TRBJ2-1, with TRBD1 matching over 11 bases. Germline V gene sequence: CDR1 KGHDR, CDR2 SFDVKD. The length of the CDR3 is 16 residues. J lost 6 bases, V lost 3 bases, and 6 bases had no gene match.

This clonotype was recorded at least ten times. The chain recombines TRBV28 with TRBJ1-2; tentative D call: TRBD1 (6 bases). V was pared by 5 bases and J by 8 bases, with 18 bases between. Germline V gene data show CDR1 as MDHEN and CDR2 as SYDVKM. The CDR3 consists of 14 residues. The CDR3 spells CASSIRQALFGYTF. DNA of the CDR3: TGTGCCAGCAGTATTCGACAGGCCCTCTTCGGCTACACCTTC.

This clonotype was observed a few times. The V gene is TRBV29-1, the J gene TRBJ1-1, with D possibly TRBD1 on 5 matching bases. The CDR3 runs 11 residues. Looked up from germline, CDR1 is SQVTM and CDR2 is ANQGSEA. V dropped 6 bases and J dropped 11 bases, with 16 bases sitting between them. The CDR3 protein is CSVRVPGTAFF. Here the CDR3 DNA reads TGCAGCGTACGCGTCCCTGGGACGGCTTTCTTT.

For this clonotype: One junction end does not reproduce the germline sequence, and a read error may be involved. The chain joins TRBV29-1 to TRBJ2-1; D remains unclear. Germline CDR1 reads SQVTM; CDR2 reads ANQGSEA. There are 15 residues in the CDR3. Written as DNA, the CDR3 is TGCAGCGCAGAAGGTGAGTCTATCTTCGCCGCTGAGCAGCTCTTC. It translates to CSAEGESIFAAEQLF.

This clonotype appeared many times. The V and J genes are TRBV27 and TRBJ1-6, with D perhaps TRBD1 (5 bases). Trimming shortened V by 8 bases and J by 6 bases, and 14 bases separated the two germline ends. The CDR3 contains 14 residues. Germline V gene sequence: CDR1 MNHEY, CDR2 SMNVEV (reference sequence). DNA for the CDR3: TGTGCCAGCGTGGAGTTGGGGGTTAATTCACCCCTCCACTTT. Its translation: CASVELGVNSPLHF.

Only a few counts were recorded for this clonotype. This clone may be a read error of a much larger clone one base away. V usage is TRBV6-5 and J usage is TRBJ1-5; D remains ambiguous. The germline V gene has CDR1 MNHEY and CDR2 SVGAGI. CDR3 size: 14 residues. DNA for the CDR3: TGTGCCGGCAGTTACCAGCTCGGCAATCAGCCCCAGCATTTT. Its protein is CAGSYQLGNQPQHF.

This clonotype was seen many times. The J gene is TRBJ2-4, the V gene TRBV20-1, with D perhaps given as TRBD1 or TRBD2 (5 bases each). Germline CDR1 reads DFQATT; CDR2 reads SNEGSKA (reference sequence). The V gene lost 1 base and the J gene lost 9 bases, with 19 bases spanning the gap. The CDR3 runs 15 residues. CDR3 sequence reads: CSARGDGPSQRIQYF. CDR3 coding DNA: TGCAGTGCTAGAGGGGACGGACCTAGCCAGCGCATTCAGTACTTC.

There are many counts of this clonotype. The chain links TRBV12-3 or TRBV12-4 to TRBJ2-4, with unresolved D. This CDR3 comprises 19 residues. Trimming took off 6 bases at V and 0 bases at J, with 24 bases between the two ends. Here the CDR3 DNA reads TGTGCCAGCAGCTCGCTAAGTATAGGACCACCTCTAGCCAAAAACATTCAGTACTTC. Translated: CASSSLSIGPPLAKNIQYF.

This clonotype was observed many times. J is TRBJ2-6 and V is TRBV6-2 or TRBV6-3, with D possibly TRBD1 on 6 matching bases. CDR1 is MNHEY, CDR2 SVGEGT, per germline. Between the trimmed V and J ends, which lost 4 bases and 0 bases, there was a span of 13 bases. This CDR3 region has 17 residues. CDR3 loop: CASSSRGQSSGANVLTF. CDR3 DNA: TGTGCCAGCAGTTCTAGGGGACAAAGCTCTGGGGCCAACGTCCTGACTTTC.